This T cell receptor (beta chain) was recovered during a study of cytotoxic CD8 clonotypes in ibrutinib-treated CLL. Study-level points and caveats: Clonality showed a rise at ibrutinib response that reversed toward baseline at progression. Among the clonotypes, public ones were uncommon and contracted or held stable on treatment. While tracking circulating CD8+ T-cell counts, baseline clonality exceeded that of age-matched healthy donors.

The CDR3 is 16 residues long. V shed 0 bases and J shed 6 bases, with 17 bases lying between them. Germline V gene sequence: CDR1 MGHRA, CDR2 YSYEKL. This clone was observed a handful of times. Its target is unknown. Some clones are missing from TCRdb's copy, which holds only in-frame ones; the method was immunoSEQ multiplex PCR. The repertoire holds tens of thousands of clones, with 68% as singletons. The source of this sequence is a human donor with chronic lymphocytic leukemia. Sequenced here: PBMCs, sampled after 24 months of ibrutinib treatment. The V gene is TRBV4-1, the J gene TRBJ1-2; D gene unclear. The DNA for the CDR3 is TGCGCCAGCAGCCAAGAGGTCAGAGACCTTTGGGATGGCTACACCTTC. Protein product: CASSQEVRDLWDGYTF.